This T cell receptor (beta chain) was obtained from a study of blood T cell repertoires in COVID-19. There are 13 residues in the CDR3. Germline values: CDR1 MNHNY, CDR2 SVGAGI (reference sequence). The V and J ends lost 6 bases and 4 bases respectively, with 10 bases between them. Sequenced by immunoSEQ multiplex PCR; TCRdb stores in-frame clones only, minus some. This table has around 80,000 clones, around 86% appearing once. The sequencing input was peripheral blood. The TCR sequence derives from a man of 80 years or more with active or convalescent COVID-19. The V gene is TRBV6-6, the J gene TRBJ1-5, with D possibly matching TRBD1 (6 bases). CDR3 in amino acids: CASRITGNQPQHF. The CDR3 coding sequence is TGTGCCAGCAGAATCACAGGGAATCAGCCCCAGCATTTT.